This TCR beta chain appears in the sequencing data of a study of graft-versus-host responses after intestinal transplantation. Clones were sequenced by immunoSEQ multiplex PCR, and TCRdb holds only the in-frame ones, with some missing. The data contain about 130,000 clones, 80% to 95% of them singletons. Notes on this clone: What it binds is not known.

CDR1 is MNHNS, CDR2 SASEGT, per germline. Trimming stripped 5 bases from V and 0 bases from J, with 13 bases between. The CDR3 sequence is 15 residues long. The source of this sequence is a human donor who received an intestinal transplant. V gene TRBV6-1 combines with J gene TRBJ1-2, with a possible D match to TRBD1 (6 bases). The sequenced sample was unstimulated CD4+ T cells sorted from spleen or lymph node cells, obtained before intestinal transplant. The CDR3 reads CASSSRDNSNYGYTF. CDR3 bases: TGTGCCAGCAGTTCCCGGGACAACTCTAACTATGGCTACACCTTC.